A single sample gave rise to the 27 T cell receptor beta chains below, sequenced in a study of T-cell memory formation after mild COVID-19. TCRdb reprocessed the 5' RACE reads with MiXCR, giving one entry per CDR3 protein. The sample has approximately 260,000 distinct CDR3 sequences, over 15% seen once; the top ten hold under 25%. The sample was PBMCs or a T cell subset sorted from them (not recorded which). These TCRs come from a man between 18 and 29 years old who had mild COVID-19 (a few samples of this study predate the infection). Cell type and time point are not known.

This clonotype has just a few counts. This sequence joins TRBV7-6 and TRBJ2-7; 10 bases align to TRBD1. J was trimmed by 3 bases and V by 5 bases; bases with no gene match: 7. Germline V gene data show CDR1 as SGHVS and CDR2 as FNYEAQ. The length of the CDR3 is 15 residues. CDR3 coding DNA: TGTGCCAGCAGCGGTCACCGGGACAGGGGCTACGAGCAGTACTTC. Translating gives CASSGHRDRGYEQYF.

This clonotype was recorded a few times. This chain connects TRBV20-1 to TRBJ2-7; 7 bases line up with TRBD1. V was pared by 6 bases and J by 4 bases, with 12 bases of the junction left unmatched. The CDR3 is 14 amino acids. The germline CDR1 and CDR2 sequences are DFQATT and SNEGSKA (reference sequence). CDR3 protein: CSAHTGTEPYEQYF. CDR3 coding DNA: TGCAGTGCGCACACCGGGACAGAGCCTTACGAGCAGTACTTC.

The J gene is TRBJ2-7, the V gene TRBV5-1; unclear D gene. There are 13 residues in the CDR3. V lost 1 base to trimming and J lost 5 bases, with 10 bases between them. The germline CDR1 and CDR2 sequences are SGHRS and YFSETQ. CDR3 loop: CASSLLRPDEQYF. CDR3 nucleotides: TGCGCCAGCAGCTTGTTGCGTCCGGACGAGCAGTACTTC.

The chain employs TRBV7-9 and TRBJ2-1, with 7 nucleotides matching TRBD2. V trimming: 2 bases; J trimming: 9 bases; junction bases outside the gene matches: 7. Germline V CDR1 and CDR2: SEHNR, FQNEAQ (reference sequence). CDR3 length: 14 residues. CDR3 region: CASSLFESSGEQFF. The DNA of the CDR3 is TGTGCCAGCAGCTTATTTGAGTCTAGCGGTGAGCAGTTCTTC.

Only a few counts were recorded for this clonotype. The chain couples TRBV7-2 to TRBJ1-4; no definite D call. Trimming took off 5 bases at V and 0 bases at J, with 13 bases between the two ends. Germline lookup yields CDR1 SGHTA and CDR2 FQGNSA. The length of the CDR3 is 16 residues. This chain's CDR3 is CASSPRPYATNEKLFF. For the CDR3, the DNA is TGTGCCAGCAGCCCCCGGCCGTACGCAACTAATGAAAAACTGTTTTTT.

This chain joins TRBV5-1 and TRBJ2-4, with 9 bases that match TRBD1. J gave up 4 bases and V 0 bases, and 8 bases lay outside the gene matches. CDR3 length: 17 amino acids. Germline V CDR1 and CDR2: SGHRS, YFSETQ. The CDR3 here is CASSLEDRGPNKNIQYF. The CDR3 DNA sequence: TGCGCCAGCAGCTTGGAGGACAGGGGCCCTAATAAAAACATTCAGTACTTC.

This chain uses TRBV12-5 with TRBJ2-4; a weak D match, TRBD2 (6 bases). With 4 bases removed from V and 3 bases from J, the gap between germline ends came to 7 bases. The CDR3 extends over 13 amino acids. Germline CDR1 and CDR2: LGHNT and FRNRAP. The CDR3, as DNA: TGTGCTAGTGGTTCGGGGGACAAAAACATTCAGTACTTC. The encoded protein is CASGSGDKNIQYF.

The chain employs TRBV10-3 and TRBJ2-5; no reliable D call. V was cut by 0 bases and J by 2 bases, with 7 bases left in between. From germline, CDR1 is ENHRY and CDR2 SYGVKD. CDR3 size: 14 residues. CDR3 in DNA: TGTGCCATCAGTGAGTCATGGGATCAAGAGACCCAGTACTTC. This translates into CAISESWDQETQYF.

This clonotype has just a few counts. The V call is TRBV6-5, the J call TRBJ2-1; no definite D call. Deletions cut 5 bases from V and 7 bases from J, with 18 bases between. The CDR3 totals 15 residues. Germline CDR1 reads MNHEY; CDR2 reads SVGAGI. CDR3 bases: TGTGCCAGCAGTGTTCTTGGGCCCCGTATTAATGAGCAGTTCTTC. This codes for CASSVLGPRINEQFF.

This clonotype was seen a few times. This chain joins TRBV24-1 and TRBJ1-2, with D unresolved. Trimming took off 7 bases at V and 3 bases at J, with 23 bases between the two ends. Germline CDR1 is KGHDR and CDR2 is SFDVKD. This CDR3 is 17 amino acids long. CDR3 DNA: TGTGCCACCAGCGCCTCGTGGGTAAAGATCCCGTACTATGGCTACACCTTC. As protein: CATSASWVKIPYYGYTF.

This chain uses TRBV2 with TRBJ2-1; D may match TRBD1 or TRBD2 (6 bases each). The CDR3 sequence is 17 residues long. Germline V gene sequence: CDR1 SNHLY, CDR2 FYNNEI. V shed 7 bases and J shed 5 bases, with 24 bases lying between them. This chain's CDR3 is CASNPRGTAPGDNEQFF. The CDR3 nucleotides read TGTGCCAGCAACCCCCGGGGGACTGCCCCAGGGGACAATGAGCAGTTCTTC.

This chain links TRBV11-2 with TRBJ2-3; D perhaps matches TRBD2 (7 bases). The V end was cut by 3 bases, the J end by 4 bases, with 23 bases between. CDR1 is SGHAT and CDR2 is FQNNGV in the germline V gene. CDR3 length: 18 amino acids. The CDR3: CASSFDVRGGGPADTQYF. In nucleotides, the CDR3 is TGTGCCAGCAGCTTCGATGTCAGAGGGGGAGGGCCTGCAGATACGCAGTATTTT.

This clonotype was counted a few times. V and J are TRBV4-3 and TRBJ2-7; TRBD1 matches at 7 bases. Germline assignment: CDR1 LGHNA and CDR2 YSLEER. The trim removed 4 bases at V and 2 bases at J, leaving 8 bases unmatched. The CDR3 consists of 15 residues. CDR3 DNA sequence: TGCGCCAGCAGCCGAGCTACAGGGGCTACCTACGAGCAGTACTTC. Encoded protein: CASSRATGATYEQYF.

A few counts support this clonotype. V usage is TRBV7-2 and J usage is TRBJ2-7, with TRBD1 identical over 7 bases. Per the germline V gene, CDR1 is SGHTA and CDR2 is FQGNSA. The CDR3 extends over 16 amino acids. V was clipped by 1 base and J by 6 bases; unmatched bases: 12. The CDR3: CASSLVVSTGKGEQYF. CDR3 in DNA: TGTGCCAGCAGCTTAGTTGTCTCGACAGGGAAGGGCGAGCAGTACTTC. Full variable domain (rest looked up from reference TRBV7-2 and TRBJ2-7): GAGVSQSPSNKVTEKGKDVELRCDPISGHTALYWYRQSLGQGLEFLIYFQGNSAPDKSGLPSDRFSAERTGGSVSTLTIQRTQQEDSAVYLCASSLVVSTGKGEQYFGPGTRLTVT.

The chain recombines TRBV29-1 with TRBJ1-2; 8 nucleotides line up with TRBD1. Germline V CDR1 and CDR2: SQVTM, ANQGSEA. The CDR3 sequence is 14 residues long. J was trimmed by 6 bases and V by 6 bases; bases with no gene match: 12. CDR3 bases: TGCAGCGTCCTCACCGGACAGGGTATCGATGGCTACACCTTC. Protein: CSVLTGQGIDGYTF.

This CDR3 reads CASSRNGTTESKETQYF. CDR3 DNA sequence: TGTGCCAGCAGTCGAAACGGAACAACCGAATCAAAAGAGACCCAGTACTTC. This chain links TRBV14 with TRBJ2-5; D gene ambiguous. V lost 6 bases, J lost 3 bases, and 23 bases lay in between. CDR1 and CDR2 (germline): SGHDN, FVKESK. The CDR3 consists of 17 residues. Looking up the rest from reference TRBV14 and TRBJ2-5 gives the full variable domain: EAGVTQFPSHSVIEKGQTVTLRCDPISGHDNLYWYRRVMGKEIKFLLHFVKESKQDESGMPNNRFLAERTGGTYSTLKVQPAELEDSGVYFCASSRNGTTESKETQYFGPGTRLLVL.

The rearrangement links TRBV20-1 to TRBJ1-5; 7 nucleotides align to TRBD1. This CDR3 comprises 14 residues. The junction had 8 bases not matched to a gene; V was cut back by 2 bases and J by 7 bases. Germline V lookup: CDR1 DFQATT, CDR2 SNEGSKA (reference sequence). The CDR3 bases are TGCAGTGCTAGACCCCCCAGGGGGGGACAGCCCCAGCATTTT. Translated: CSARPPRGGQPQHF.

This clonotype has just a few counts. The gene calls are TRBV4-3 and TRBJ1-1; D is unresolved. V was clipped by 0 bases and J by 4 bases, with 6 bases between them. Germline V lookup: CDR1 LGHNA, CDR2 YSLEER. The CDR3 contains 13 residues. CDR3 nucleotide sequence: TGCGCCAGCAGCCAAGATCTAAGCACTGAAGCTTTCTTT. Protein product: CASSQDLSTEAFF.

The rearrangement uses TRBV12-3 or TRBV12-4 and TRBJ2-1, with 10 bases identical to TRBD1. This CDR3 region has 13 residues. V was pared by 5 bases and J by 8 bases, with 3 bases of the junction left unmatched. The CDR3, as DNA: TGTGCCAGCAGTGGGGACAGGGGAGATGAGCAGTTCTTC. It yields the protein CASSGDRGDEQFF.

There are a few counts of this clonotype. The chain recombines TRBV20-1 with TRBJ1-6; 9 bases agree with TRBD1. The CDR3 has 14 residues. The V gene end was trimmed by 1 base and the J gene end by 10 bases; junction bases not matched to a gene: 5. The germline gives CDR1 DFQATT, CDR2 SNEGSKA (reference sequence). CDR3 residues: CSARAGTGWSPLHF. For the CDR3, the DNA is TGCAGTGCTAGAGCCGGGACAGGGTGGTCACCCCTCCACTTT.

The CDR3 sequence: CASSLGSGKGYNEQFF. CDR3 bases: TGCGCCAGCAGCTTGGGGAGTGGTAAGGGGTACAATGAGCAGTTCTTC. The chain couples TRBV5-1 to TRBJ2-1; maybe TRBD1 (5 bases). Germline assignment: CDR1 SGHRS and CDR2 YFSETQ. The V and J ends lost 0 bases and 4 bases respectively, with 14 bases between them. The CDR3 contains 16 residues.

The J gene is TRBJ1-1, the V gene TRBV4-1; D is uncertain. Trimming took off 4 bases at V and 7 bases at J, with 10 bases between the two ends. CDR3 size: 12 residues. Per germline, CDR1 MGHRA and CDR2 YSYEKL. CDR3 sequence (DNA): TGCGCCAGCAGCCCGGACCGGGTTGAAGCTTTCTTT. Protein: CASSPDRVEAFF.

This clonotype was seen many times. V is TRBV12-3 or TRBV12-4 and J is TRBJ1-1; D gene ambiguous. Trimming pared 9 bases from V and 0 bases from J, leaving 11 bases between. This CDR3 comprises 13 residues. CDR3 sequence: CASSRQMNTEAFF. CDR3 in DNA: TGTGCCAGTTCGAGGCAGATGAACACTGAAGCTTTCTTT.

This clonotype was found a few times. The chain uses TRBV7-9 and TRBJ1-6, with TRBD1 matching over 8 bases. Germline V lookup: CDR1 SEHNR, CDR2 FQNEAQ (reference sequence). Losses at the gene ends were 5 bases for V and 7 bases for J; bases not matched to a gene: 10. The CDR3 runs to 16 residues. CDR3 DNA: TGTGCCAGCAGCCCCGGACAGGGTTTATTAAATTCACCCCTCCACTTT. Residues: CASSPGQGLLNSPLHF.

This clonotype was picked up a small number of times. CDR3 DNA sequence: TGTGCCAGCAGTTTTGTCCCCGGGGGGGAGCAGTACTTC. Translating it yields CASSFVPGGEQYF. The chain employs TRBV12-3 or TRBV12-4 and TRBJ2-7, with TRBD2 identical over 7 bases. V shed 3 bases and J 7 bases; nucleotides not matched to a gene: 6. This CDR3 is 13 amino acids long.

This clonotype was found a few times. This rearrangement joins TRBV10-2 to TRBJ1-5; no clear D gene. This CDR3 has 13 residues. The germline V gene has CDR1 WSHSY and CDR2 SAAADI. V was trimmed by 4 bases and J by 3 bases, leaving 7 bases between them. CDR3 amino acids: CASSASPNQPQHF. The CDR3 DNA sequence: TGCGCCAGCAGTGCCAGCCCCAATCAGCCCCAGCATTTT.

The chain recombines TRBV7-3 with TRBJ2-2, with 12 positions matching TRBD1. The ends lost 6 bases at V and 5 bases at J; junction bases unmatched: 7. Germline CDR1 is SGHTA and CDR2 is FQGTGA. This CDR3 region has 16 residues. CDR3 DNA sequence: TGTGCCAGCAGTTACGGGACAGGGGGCGCGACCGGGGAGCTGTTTTTT. Its protein is CASSYGTGGATGELFF.